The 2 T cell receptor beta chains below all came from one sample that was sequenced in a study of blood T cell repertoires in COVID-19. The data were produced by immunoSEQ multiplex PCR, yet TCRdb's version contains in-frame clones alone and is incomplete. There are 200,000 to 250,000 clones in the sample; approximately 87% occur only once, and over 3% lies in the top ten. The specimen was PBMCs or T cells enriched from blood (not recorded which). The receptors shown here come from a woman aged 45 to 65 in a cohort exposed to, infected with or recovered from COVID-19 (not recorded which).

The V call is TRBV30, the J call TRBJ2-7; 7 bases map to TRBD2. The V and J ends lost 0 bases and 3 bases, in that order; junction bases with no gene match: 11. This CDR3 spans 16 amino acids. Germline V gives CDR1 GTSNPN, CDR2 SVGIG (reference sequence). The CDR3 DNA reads TGTGCCTGGAGTGTACGGCTAGCGGCTCCAAACTACGAGCAGTACTTC. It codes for CAWSVRLAAPNYEQYF.

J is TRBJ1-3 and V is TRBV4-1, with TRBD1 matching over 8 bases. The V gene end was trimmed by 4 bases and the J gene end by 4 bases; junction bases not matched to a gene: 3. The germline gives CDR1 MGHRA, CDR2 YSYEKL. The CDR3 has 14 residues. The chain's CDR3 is CASSLGQGGNTIYF. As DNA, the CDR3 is TGCGCCAGCAGCCTCGGACAGGGCGGAAACACCATATATTTT.